One sample yielded the 5 T cell receptor beta chains listed below, sequenced in a study of blood T cell repertoires in COVID-19. Repertoires were generated with immunoSEQ multiplex PCR, while TCRdb's copy carries only in-frame clones and drops some. The table has under 350,000 clones, more than 75% seen once. The material sequenced was peripheral blood. The receptors come from a man in his 70s with acute or convalescent COVID-19.

CDR3 bases: TGTGCCAGCAGCCCTCGGGGGGGACTAGACAACTATGGCTACACCTTC. It specifies CASSPRGGLDNYGYTF. The chain combines TRBV5-4 with TRBJ1-2; a weak D match, TRBD1 (5 bases). The ends were cut back, 4 bases at V and 2 bases at J, with 18 bases in the middle. Per germline, CDR1 SGHNT and CDR2 YYREEE (reference sequence). The CDR3 totals 16 residues.

This rearrangement joins TRBV30 to TRBJ1-3; 7 bases are a match to TRBD1. The CDR3 has 13 amino acids. Germline loops: CDR1 GTSNPN, CDR2 SVGIG (reference sequence). With V trimmed by 3 bases and J by 4 bases, 3 bases remained unmatched. In DNA, the CDR3 is TGTGCCTGGAGCGGGACAGACGGAAACACCATATATTTT. Its protein product is CAWSGTDGNTIYF.

The CDR3 reads CASSRIGGAYEQYF. The CDR3 bases are TGTGCCAGCAGCCGCATCGGAGGGGCATACGAGCAGTACTTC. The rearrangement joins TRBV7-8 to TRBJ2-7; weak D call: TRBD2 (6 bases). Germline CDR1 SGHVS, CDR2 FQNEAQ. V gave up 5 bases and J gave up 4 bases, with 15 bases separating them. This CDR3 is built from 14 residues.

V gene TRBV5-5 combines with J gene TRBJ2-3; a weak D match, TRBD2 (6 bases). V gave up 3 bases and J gave up 2 bases, with 10 bases separating them. This CDR3 comprises 14 residues. Germline CDR1 SGHKS, CDR2 YYEKEE (reference sequence). CDR3 in DNA: TGTGCCAGCAGCTCAGGAGGGACCACAGATACGCAGTATTTT. Translation gives CASSSGGTTDTQYF.

The chain combines TRBV10-3 with TRBJ2-1, with D hard to call. V lost 7 bases and J lost 7, with 11 bases in between. Germline V gives CDR1 ENHRY, CDR2 SYGVKD. The CDR3 extends over 12 amino acids. The CDR3 coding sequence is TGTGCCATCACCGAAAACGGGAATGAGCAGTTCTTC. Translation: CAITENGNEQFF.